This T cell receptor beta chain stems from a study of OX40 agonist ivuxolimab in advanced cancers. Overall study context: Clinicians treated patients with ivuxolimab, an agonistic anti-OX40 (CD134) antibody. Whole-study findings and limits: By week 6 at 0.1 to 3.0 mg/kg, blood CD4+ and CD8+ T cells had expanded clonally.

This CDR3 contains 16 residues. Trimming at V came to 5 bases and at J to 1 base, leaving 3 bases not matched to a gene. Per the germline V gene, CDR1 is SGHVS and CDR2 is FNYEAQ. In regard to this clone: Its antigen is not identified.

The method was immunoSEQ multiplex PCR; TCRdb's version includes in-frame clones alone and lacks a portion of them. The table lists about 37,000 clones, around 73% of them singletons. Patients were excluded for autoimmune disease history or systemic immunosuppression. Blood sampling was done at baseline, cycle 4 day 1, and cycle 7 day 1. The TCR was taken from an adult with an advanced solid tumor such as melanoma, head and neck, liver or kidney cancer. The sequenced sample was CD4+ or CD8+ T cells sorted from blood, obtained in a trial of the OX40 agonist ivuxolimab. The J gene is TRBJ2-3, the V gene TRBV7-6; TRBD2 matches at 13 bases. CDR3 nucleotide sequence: TGTGCCAGCAGCAGGACTAGCGGGAGTCGCACAGATACGCAGTATTTT. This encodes CASSRTSGSRTDTQYF.